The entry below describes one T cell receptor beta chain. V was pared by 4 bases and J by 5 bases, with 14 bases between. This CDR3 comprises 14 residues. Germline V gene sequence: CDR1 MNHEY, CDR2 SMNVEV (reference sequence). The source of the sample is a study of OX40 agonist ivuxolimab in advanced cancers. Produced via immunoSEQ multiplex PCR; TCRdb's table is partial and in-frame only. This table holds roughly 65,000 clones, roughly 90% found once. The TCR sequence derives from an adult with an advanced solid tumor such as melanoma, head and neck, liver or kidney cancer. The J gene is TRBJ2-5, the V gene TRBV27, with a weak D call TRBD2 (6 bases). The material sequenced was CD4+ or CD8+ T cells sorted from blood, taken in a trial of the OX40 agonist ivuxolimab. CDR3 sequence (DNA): TGTGCCAGCAGTTCCTCCGGGAGCCAGGAGACCCAGTACTTC. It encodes CASSSSGSQETQYF.